There are many counts of the clone carrying this T cell receptor beta chain. Its antigen is currently unknown. These data are taken from a study of T cells in Graves' hyperthyroidism and ophthalmopathy. Findings and limits, study-wide: Stable hyperthyroidism was told apart from ophthalmopathy by a model built on 13 V-J features. Ophthalmopathy prediction by the model preceded onset by a median roughly 6 months.

TCR beta CDR3 region amplification was performed from RNA transcripts. The HTBI primer set was used in a first-round RT-PCR of the TCR CDR3. TCRdb reanalysed the multiplex PCR reads using MiXCR and keeps one entry per CDR3 protein. The table shows 600,000 to 800,000 distinct CDR3 sequences, with 30% to 40% occurring only once. The germline V gene has CDR1 SGHTA and CDR2 FQGNSA. The CDR3 has 14 amino acids. V shed 5 bases and J 7 bases; nucleotides not matched to a gene: 8. The authors obtained PBMCs from 10 ml of fresh peripheral blood. The rearrangement uses TRBV7-2 and TRBJ2-7, with 10 bases identical to TRBD1. This receptor was identified in a woman in her thirties or forties with Graves' hyperthyroidism. The sample consisted of blood. Here the CDR3 reads CASSPTPGQGEQYF. CDR3 nucleotide sequence: TGTGCCAGCAGCCCAACGCCGGGACAGGGGGAGCAGTACTTC.